This entry features one T cell receptor (beta chain) sequence. Its antigen remains unidentified. The sequenced target, TCR beta, came from blood CD8+ and CD4+ T cells. The entry originates in a study of CD8 T cells in Susac syndrome. Study overall: Patients with Susac syndrome were therapy-naive, on corticosteroids, or on intravenous immunoglobulin alone at blood draw. Study-wide points: CD4+ T cell repertoires in Susac syndrome exhibited no evidence of clonal expansion.

Looked up from germline, CDR1 is GTSNPN and CDR2 is SVGIG (reference sequence). The CDR3 runs 14 residues. V lost 4 bases and J lost 7; bases outside the gene matches: 9. About 0.5 to 1 ug RNA was reverse transcribed with random hexamers. The method of amplification for TCR beta CDR3 was immunoSEQ multiplex PCR, covering 54 Vbeta and 13 Jbeta. A single record per CDR3 protein comes from TCRdb applying MiXCR to the immunoSEQ multiplex PCR reads. The sample carries 240,000 or so distinct CDR3 sequences, 90% to 96% recorded once. This sequence joins TRBV30 and TRBJ1-2, with TRBD1 matching over 10 bases. This TCR was recovered from a human donor with Susac syndrome. Sequenced material: CD4+ T cells from PBMCs. CDR3 loop: CAWTLDRGLGGYTF. CDR3 in DNA: TGTGCCTGGACCCTTGACAGGGGGCTTGGTGGCTACACCTTC.